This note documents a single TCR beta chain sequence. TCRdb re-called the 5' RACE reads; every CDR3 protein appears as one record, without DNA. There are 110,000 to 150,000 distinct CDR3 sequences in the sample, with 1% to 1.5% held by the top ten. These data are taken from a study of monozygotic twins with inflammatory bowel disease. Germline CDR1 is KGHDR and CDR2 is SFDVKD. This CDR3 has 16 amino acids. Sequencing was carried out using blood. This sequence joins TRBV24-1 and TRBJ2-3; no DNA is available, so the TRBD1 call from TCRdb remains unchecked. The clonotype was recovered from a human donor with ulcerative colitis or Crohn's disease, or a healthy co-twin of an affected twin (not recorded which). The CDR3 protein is CATSDLAYGGSDTQYF.